This T cell receptor (beta chain) was identified in a study of T cell responses to AZD1222 COVID-19 vaccine. Points from the study as a whole: Seropositive status at baseline applied to only six AZD1222 recipients. Of spike-specific TCRs, nearly half reportedly target regions left unmutated in variants.

This clone was observed once. Its specificity is not known. This CDR3 region has 14 residues. The V gene lost 4 bases and the J gene lost 3 bases, with 11 bases spanning the gap. In germline, CDR1 is SGHRS, CDR2 YFSETQ. Method: immunoSEQ multiplex PCR; TCRdb's copy keeps in-frame clones and lacks some. The top ten clones hold roughly 25% of a sample with tens of thousands of clones, around 81% of them seen once. This TCR came from an adult who received the AZD1222 COVID-19 vaccine. V gene TRBV5-1 combines with J gene TRBJ2-1; TRBD1 might be the D (5 bases). Sequencing was performed on peripheral blood, taken 28 days after the second AZD1222 dose. In DNA form, the CDR3 reads TGCGCCAGCAGCCCCCAGGGAATCTACAATGAGCAGTTCTTC. Translation gives CASSPQGIYNEQFF.